The source of this T cell receptor beta chain is a study of immune evolution from preneoplasia to lung adenocarcinoma. Repertoires were generated with immunoSEQ multiplex PCR, while TCRdb's copy carries only in-frame clones and drops some. The sample holds thousands of clones; 77% are singletons and the top ten take under 8.5%. The length of the CDR3 is 13 residues. V was clipped by 4 bases and J by 6 bases, with 10 bases between them. Germline loops: CDR1 MNHNS, CDR2 SASEGT. Between the mid-2010s and the late 2010s, patients underwent resection in Japan or China. Histologic diagnosis was independently verified by two lung pathologists. Nucleic acids came from premalignant or tumor cells enriched by macro-dissection.

The specimen was FFPE lung adenocarcinoma in situ tissue. The origin of this receptor is a person between 55 and 80 years old with lung adenocarcinoma. The rearrangement uses TRBV6-1 and TRBJ1-3; the D is unclear. In DNA form, the CDR3 reads TGTGCCAGCAGTGGTCCTTGGGAAAACACCATATATTTT. Its protein product is CASSGPWENTIYF.